Each of the 10 T cell receptor beta chains below was sequenced from the same sample in a study of blood T cell repertoires in COVID-19. Repertoires were generated with immunoSEQ multiplex PCR, while TCRdb's copy carries only in-frame clones and drops some. The repertoire holds over 130,000 clones, with under 85% as singletons. What was sequenced was PBMCs or T cells enriched from blood (not recorded which). These receptors all come from a woman aged 18-29 years who had been exposed to COVID-19.

The rearrangement uses TRBV9 and TRBJ2-1; possible D gene TRBD1, 5 bases. Per the germline V gene, CDR1 is SGDLS and CDR2 is YYNGEE. CDR3 length: 12 residues. V dropped 4 bases and J dropped 9 bases, with 11 bases sitting between them. CDR3 DNA sequence: TGTGCCAGCAGCCAAGGGGTAAGTGAGCAGTTCTTC. Amino acids: CASSQGVSEQFF. Variable domain in full (rest from reference TRBV9 and TRBJ2-1): DSGVTQTPKHLITATGQRVTLRCSPRSGDLSVYWYQQSLDQGLQFLIQYYNGEERAKGNILERFSAQQFPDLHSELNLSSLELGDSALYFCASSQGVSEQFFGPGTRLTVL.

This chain uses TRBV6-1 with TRBJ1-3; 9 bases agree with TRBD1. Unmatched junction bases numbered 10, after V lost 4 bases and J lost 0 bases. The germline CDR1 and CDR2 sequences are MNHNS and SASEGT. The CDR3 totals 18 residues. CDR3 region: CASSGTPGQGLSGNTIYF. The CDR3 DNA is TGTGCCAGCAGTGGAACCCCGGGACAGGGCCTCTCTGGAAACACCATATATTTT.

This chain uses TRBV6-5 with TRBJ1-1, with TRBD1 as a possible D gene (6 bases). Germline V CDR1 and CDR2: MNHEY, SVGAGI. With 7 bases removed from V and 3 bases from J, the gap between germline ends came to 15 bases. CDR3 length: 14 amino acids. The CDR3 is CASTARQADTEAFF. Here the CDR3 DNA reads TGTGCCAGCACCGCCAGACAGGCTGACACTGAAGCTTTCTTT.

The chain is built from TRBV28 and TRBJ1-4; 7 bases are a match to TRBD1. This CDR3 spans 14 amino acids. V lost 5 bases and J lost 5; bases outside the gene matches: 5. CDR1 and CDR2 from the germline V gene are MDHEN and SYDVKM. The DNA for the CDR3 is TGTGCCAGCAGTCCCGGGACAGTGAATGAAAAACTGTTTTTT. This sequence encodes CASSPGTVNEKLFF.

J is TRBJ2-1 and V is TRBV7-7; possible D gene TRBD1, 7 bases. There are 17 residues in the CDR3. The germline V gene has CDR1 SSHAT and CDR2 FNYEAQ (reference sequence). Trimming cost V 6 bases and J 5 bases, with 23 bases left between them. CDR3 sequence reads: CASSLAPGGLGDNEQFF. The CDR3 DNA is TGTGCCAGCAGTCTAGCCCCAGGGGGGTTGGGGGACAATGAGCAGTTCTTC.

This chain links TRBV7-9 with TRBJ1-3; the D gene is possibly TRBD1 (5 bases). The CDR3 is 14 amino acids. Trimming pared 4 bases from V and 2 bases from J, leaving 9 bases between. Germline CDR1 reads SEHNR; CDR2 reads FQNEAQ (reference sequence). DNA of the CDR3: TGTGCCAGCAGCTCGACCAGGGCTGGAAACACCATATATTTT. Amino acids: CASSSTRAGNTIYF.

The chain recombines TRBV28 with TRBJ2-1; 9 bases match TRBD1. CDR1 and CDR2 from the germline V gene are MDHEN and SYDVKM. V lost 3 bases and J lost 6; bases outside the gene matches: 6. The CDR3 has 15 amino acids. The CDR3 protein is CASSFVGQGRNEQFF. The DNA for the CDR3 is TGTGCCAGCAGTTTTGTGGGACAGGGACGCAATGAGCAGTTCTTC. The variable domain in full, with the rest retrieved from reference TRBV28 and TRBJ2-1, is DVKVTQSSRYLVKRTGEKVFLECVQDMDHENMFWYRQDPGLGLRLIYFSYDVKMKEKGDIPEGYSVSREKKERFSLILESASTNQTSMYLCASSFVGQGRNEQFFGPGTRLTVL.

The J gene is TRBJ2-6, the V gene TRBV28; D is unresolved. Per germline, CDR1 MDHEN and CDR2 SYDVKM. V lost 6 bases and J 13 bases, leaving 13 bases between the germline ends. The CDR3 has 12 residues. CDR3 nucleotide sequence: TGTGCCAGCAGCTCCGACACCCGGGTCCTGACTTTC. It is translated as CASSSDTRVLTF.

CDR3 sequence: CAWSRTGPPGLGNTIYF. CDR3 coding DNA: TGTGCCTGGAGTAGGACAGGGCCTCCGGGGCTCGGAAACACCATATATTTT. The chain links TRBV30 to TRBJ1-3, with 8 bases that match TRBD1. Germline trimming cut 2 bases from V and 4 bases from J; bases unmatched to any gene: 13. Germline CDR1 GTSNPN, CDR2 SVGIG (reference sequence). The CDR3 length is 17 residues. Using reference TRBV30 and TRBJ1-3 for the parts outside the CDR3, the full variable domain is SQTIHQWPATLVQPVGSPLSLECTVEGTSNPNLYWYRQAAGRGLQLLFYSVGIGQISSEVPQNLSASRPQDRQFILSSKKLLLSDSGFYLCAWSRTGPPGLGNTIYFGEGSWLTVV.

Notes on this clone: Within the sample, other DNA sequences also encode this same CDR3. V and J are TRBV12-3 or TRBV12-4 and TRBJ2-7, with no clear D. This CDR3 contains 13 residues. V dropped 3 bases and J dropped 4 bases, with 10 bases sitting between them. This chain's CDR3 is CASSFGLFYEQYF. Here the CDR3 DNA reads TGTGCCAGCAGTTTTGGGCTTTTTTACGAGCAGTACTTC.